The TCR beta chain described here comes from a study of OX40 agonist ivuxolimab in advanced cancers. In regard to this clone: What it recognizes is unknown.

Produced via immunoSEQ multiplex PCR; TCRdb's table is partial and in-frame only. The table has nearly 80,000 clones, roughly 81% seen once. The germline V gene has CDR1 LNHDA and CDR2 SQIVND (reference sequence). J lost 5 bases, V lost 5 bases, and 6 bases had no gene match. This CDR3 has 14 amino acids. General study results and limits: CD4+ and CD8+ T cells in blood underwent clonal expansion by week 6 at 0.1 to 3.0 mg/kg.

The sample in question was CD4+ or CD8+ T cells sorted from blood, obtained in a trial of the OX40 agonist ivuxolimab. This TCR was sampled from an adult with an advanced solid tumor such as melanoma, head and neck, liver or kidney cancer. The V call is TRBV19, the J call TRBJ1-5, with 7 bases that match TRBD1. This CDR3 reads CASSEQGQDQPQHF. Here the CDR3 DNA reads TGTGCCAGTAGTGAACAGGGGCAGGATCAGCCCCAGCATTTT.